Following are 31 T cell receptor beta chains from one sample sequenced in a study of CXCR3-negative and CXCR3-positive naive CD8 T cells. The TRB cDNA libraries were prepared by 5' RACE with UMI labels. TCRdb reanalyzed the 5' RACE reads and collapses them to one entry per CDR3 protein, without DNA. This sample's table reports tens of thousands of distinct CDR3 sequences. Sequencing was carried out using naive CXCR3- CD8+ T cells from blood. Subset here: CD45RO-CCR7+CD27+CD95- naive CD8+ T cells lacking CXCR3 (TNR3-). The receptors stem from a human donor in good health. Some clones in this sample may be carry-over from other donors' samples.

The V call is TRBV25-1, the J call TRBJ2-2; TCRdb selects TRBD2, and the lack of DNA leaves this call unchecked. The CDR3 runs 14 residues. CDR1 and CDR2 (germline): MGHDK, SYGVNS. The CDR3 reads CASRTSGITGELFF. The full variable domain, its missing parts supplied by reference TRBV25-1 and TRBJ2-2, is EADIYQTPRYLVIGTGKKITLECSQTMGHDKMYWYQQDPGMELHLIHYSYGVNSTEKGDLSSESTVSRIRTEHFPLTLESARPSHTSQYLCASRTSGITGELFFGEGSRLTVL.

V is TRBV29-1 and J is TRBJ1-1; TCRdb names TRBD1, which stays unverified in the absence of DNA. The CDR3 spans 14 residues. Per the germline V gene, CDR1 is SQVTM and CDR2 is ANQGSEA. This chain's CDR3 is CSVETPSRGPEAFF. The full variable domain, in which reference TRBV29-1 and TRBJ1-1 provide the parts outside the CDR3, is SAVISQKPSRDICQRGTSLTIQCQVDSQVTMMFWYRQQPGQSLTLIATANQGSEATYESGFVIDKFPISRPNLTFSTLTVSNMSPEDSSIYLCSVETPSRGPEAFFGQGTRLTVV.

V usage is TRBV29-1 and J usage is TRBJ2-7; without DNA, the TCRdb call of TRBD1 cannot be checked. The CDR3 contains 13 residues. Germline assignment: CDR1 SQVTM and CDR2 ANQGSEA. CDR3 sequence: CSVGQGQEYEQYF.

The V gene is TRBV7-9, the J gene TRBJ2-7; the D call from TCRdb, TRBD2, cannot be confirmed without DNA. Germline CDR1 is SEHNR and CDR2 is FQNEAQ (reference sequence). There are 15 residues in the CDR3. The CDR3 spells CASSVPGLIPNEQYF.

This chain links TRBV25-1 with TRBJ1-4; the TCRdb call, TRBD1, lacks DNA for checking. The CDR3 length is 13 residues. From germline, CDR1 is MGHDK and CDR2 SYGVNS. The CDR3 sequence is CASLGTWNEKLFF. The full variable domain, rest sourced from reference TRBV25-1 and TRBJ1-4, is EADIYQTPRYLVIGTGKKITLECSQTMGHDKMYWYQQDPGMELHLIHYSYGVNSTEKGDLSSESTVSRIRTEHFPLTLESARPSHTSQYLCASLGTWNEKLFFGSGTQLSVL.

The CDR3 here is CSAYKEEGRDYNEQFF. The chain recombines TRBV20-1 with TRBJ2-1; TCRdb gives TRBD2 as the D gene, but with no DNA this cannot be confirmed. CDR1 DFQATT and CDR2 SNEGSKA come from the germline V gene (reference sequence). CDR3 length equals 16 residues.

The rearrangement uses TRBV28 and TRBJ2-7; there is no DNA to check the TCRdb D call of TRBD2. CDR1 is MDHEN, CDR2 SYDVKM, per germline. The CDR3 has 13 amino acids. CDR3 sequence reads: CASSHIPGTEQYF.

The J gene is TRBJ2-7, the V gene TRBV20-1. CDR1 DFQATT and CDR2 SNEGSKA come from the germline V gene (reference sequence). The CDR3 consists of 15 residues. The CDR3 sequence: CSARDVRYERAEQYF.

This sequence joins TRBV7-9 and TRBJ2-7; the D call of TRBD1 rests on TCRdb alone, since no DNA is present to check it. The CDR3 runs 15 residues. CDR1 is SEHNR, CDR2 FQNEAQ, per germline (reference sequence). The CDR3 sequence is CASSSLDRGVHEQYF. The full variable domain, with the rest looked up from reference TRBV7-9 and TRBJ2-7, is DTGVSQNPRHKITKRGQNVTFRCDPISEHNRLYWYRQTLGQGPEFLTYFQNEAQLEKSRLLSDRFSAERPKGSFSTLEIQRTEQGDSAMYLCASSSLDRGVHEQYFGPGTRLTVT.

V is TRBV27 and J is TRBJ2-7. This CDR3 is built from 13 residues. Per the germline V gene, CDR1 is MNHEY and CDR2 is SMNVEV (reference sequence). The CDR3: CASSFGISYEQYF.

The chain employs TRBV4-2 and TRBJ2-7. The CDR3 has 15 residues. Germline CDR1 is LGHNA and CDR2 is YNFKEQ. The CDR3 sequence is CASSQELGPSYEQYF.

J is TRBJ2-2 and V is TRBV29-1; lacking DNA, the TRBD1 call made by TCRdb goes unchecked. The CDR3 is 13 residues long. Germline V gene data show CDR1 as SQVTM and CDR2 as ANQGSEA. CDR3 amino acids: CSELDRNTGELFF.

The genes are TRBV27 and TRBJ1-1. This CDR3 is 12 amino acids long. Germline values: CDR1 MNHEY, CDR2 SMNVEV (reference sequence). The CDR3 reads CASSFPISEAFF.

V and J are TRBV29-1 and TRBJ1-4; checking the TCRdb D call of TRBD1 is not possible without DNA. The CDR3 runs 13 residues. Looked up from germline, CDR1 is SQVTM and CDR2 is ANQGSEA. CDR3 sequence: CSVETRDDEKLFF.

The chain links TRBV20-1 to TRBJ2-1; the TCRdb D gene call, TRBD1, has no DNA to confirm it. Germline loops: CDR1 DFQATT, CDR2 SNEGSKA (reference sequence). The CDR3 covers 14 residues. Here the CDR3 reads CSARALGRGNEQFF.

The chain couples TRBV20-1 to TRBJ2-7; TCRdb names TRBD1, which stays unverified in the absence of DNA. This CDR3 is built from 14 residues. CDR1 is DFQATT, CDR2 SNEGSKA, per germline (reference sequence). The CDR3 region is CSASRTGRGYEQYF.

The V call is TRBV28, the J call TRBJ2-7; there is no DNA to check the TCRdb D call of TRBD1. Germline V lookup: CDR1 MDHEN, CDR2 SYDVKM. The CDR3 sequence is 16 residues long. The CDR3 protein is CASSSTGPQIGYEQYF.

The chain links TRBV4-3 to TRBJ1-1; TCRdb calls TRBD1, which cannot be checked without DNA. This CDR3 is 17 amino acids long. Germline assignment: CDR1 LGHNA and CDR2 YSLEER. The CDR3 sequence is CASSQDPLMTGGTEAFF.

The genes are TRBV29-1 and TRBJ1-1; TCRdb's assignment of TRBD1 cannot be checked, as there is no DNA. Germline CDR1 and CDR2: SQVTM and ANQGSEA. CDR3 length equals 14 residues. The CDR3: CSVGYGGMNTEAFF.

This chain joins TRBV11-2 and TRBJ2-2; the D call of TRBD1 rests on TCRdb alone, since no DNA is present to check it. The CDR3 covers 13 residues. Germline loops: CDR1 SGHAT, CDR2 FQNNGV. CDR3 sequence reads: CASSLQGSGELFF.

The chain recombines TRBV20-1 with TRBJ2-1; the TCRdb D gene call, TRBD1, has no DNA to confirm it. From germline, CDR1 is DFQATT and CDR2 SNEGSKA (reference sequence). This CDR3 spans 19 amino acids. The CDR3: CSARDSELNTGGIYNEQFF.

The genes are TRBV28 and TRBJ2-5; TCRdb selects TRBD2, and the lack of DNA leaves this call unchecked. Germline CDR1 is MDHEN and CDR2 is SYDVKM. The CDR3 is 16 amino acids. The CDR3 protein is CASSFTRPSGQETQYF.

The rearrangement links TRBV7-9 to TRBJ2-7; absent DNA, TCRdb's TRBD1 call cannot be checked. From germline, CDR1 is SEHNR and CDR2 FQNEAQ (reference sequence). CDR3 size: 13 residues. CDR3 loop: CASSLAVTGEQYF.

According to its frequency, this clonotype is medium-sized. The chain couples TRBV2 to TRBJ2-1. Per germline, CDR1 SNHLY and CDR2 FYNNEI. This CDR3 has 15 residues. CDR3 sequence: CASREVVQYRNEQFF.

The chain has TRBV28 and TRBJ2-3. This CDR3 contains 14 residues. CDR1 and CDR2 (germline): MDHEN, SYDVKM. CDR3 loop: CASSLLKSTDTQYF.

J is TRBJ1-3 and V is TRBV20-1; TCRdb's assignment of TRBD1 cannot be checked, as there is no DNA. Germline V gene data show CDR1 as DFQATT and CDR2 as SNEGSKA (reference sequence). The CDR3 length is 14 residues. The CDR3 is CSAKGQVDGNTIYF.

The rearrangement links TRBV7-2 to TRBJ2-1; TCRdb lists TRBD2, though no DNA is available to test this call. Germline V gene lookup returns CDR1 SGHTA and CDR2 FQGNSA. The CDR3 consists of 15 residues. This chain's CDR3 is CASSALAGGPNEQFF.

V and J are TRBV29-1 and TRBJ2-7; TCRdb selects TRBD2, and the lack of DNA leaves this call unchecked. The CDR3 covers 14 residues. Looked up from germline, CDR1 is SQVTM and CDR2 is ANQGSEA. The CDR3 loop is CSVWAGGPTDEQYF.

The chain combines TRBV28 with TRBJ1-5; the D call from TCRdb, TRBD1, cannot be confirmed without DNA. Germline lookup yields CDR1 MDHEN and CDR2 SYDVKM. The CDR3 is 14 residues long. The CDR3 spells CAISPRGLNQPQHF.

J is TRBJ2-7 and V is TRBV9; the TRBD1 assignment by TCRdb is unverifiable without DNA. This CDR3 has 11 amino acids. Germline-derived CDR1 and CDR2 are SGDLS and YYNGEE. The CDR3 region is CASSATGEQYF. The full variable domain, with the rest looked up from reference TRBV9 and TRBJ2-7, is DSGVTQTPKHLITATGQRVTLRCSPRSGDLSVYWYQQSLDQGLQFLIQYYNGEERAKGNILERFSAQQFPDLHSELNLSSLELGDSALYFCASSATGEQYFGPGTRLTVT.

The chain's CDR3 is CASSLFWVVTGELFF. This rearrangement joins TRBV27 to TRBJ2-2. The CDR3 loop spans 15 amino acids. The germline V gene has CDR1 MNHEY and CDR2 SMNVEV (reference sequence).